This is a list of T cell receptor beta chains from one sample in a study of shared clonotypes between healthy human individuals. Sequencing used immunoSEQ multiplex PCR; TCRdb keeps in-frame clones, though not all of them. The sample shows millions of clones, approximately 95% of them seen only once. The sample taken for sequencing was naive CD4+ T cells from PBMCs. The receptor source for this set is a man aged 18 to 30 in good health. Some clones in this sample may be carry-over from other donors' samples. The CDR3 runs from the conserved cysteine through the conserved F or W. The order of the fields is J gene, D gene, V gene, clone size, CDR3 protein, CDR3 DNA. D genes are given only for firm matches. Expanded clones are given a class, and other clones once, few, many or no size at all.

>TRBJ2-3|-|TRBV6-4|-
CASSDGGTTDTQYF
TGTGCCAGCAGTGACGGGGGAACCACAGATACGCAGTATTTT
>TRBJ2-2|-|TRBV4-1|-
CASSPRAQSTGELFF
TGCGCCAGCAGCCCCCGGGCACAGTCCACCGGGGAGCTGTTTTTT
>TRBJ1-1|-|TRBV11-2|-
CASSLDSSVEAFF
TGTGCCAGCAGCTTAGATTCGTCGGTTGAAGCTTTCTTT
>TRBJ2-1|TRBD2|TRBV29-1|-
CSGGTSGSGYNEQFF
TGCAGCGGCGGGACTAGCGGGAGCGGGTACAATGAGCAGTTCTTC
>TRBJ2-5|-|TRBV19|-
CASSMGPAAQYF
TGTGCCAGTAGTATGGGGCCCGCGGCCCAGTACTTC
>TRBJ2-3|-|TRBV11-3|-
CASSSAWGTDTQYF
TGTGCCAGCAGCTCCGCGTGGGGCACAGATACGCAGTATTTT
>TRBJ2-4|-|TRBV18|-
CASSQTGPDIQYF
TGTGCCAGCTCACAGACAGGCCCGGACATTCAGTACTTC
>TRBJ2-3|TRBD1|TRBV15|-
CATSRDSRQGADTQYF
TGTGCCACCAGCAGAGATTCGCGTCAGGGGGCTGATACGCAGTATTTT
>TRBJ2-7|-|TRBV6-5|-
CASSSKGGGYEQYF
TGTGCCAGCAGCTCTAAAGGGGGAGGCTACGAGCAGTACTTC
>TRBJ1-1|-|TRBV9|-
CASSPGTLFSEAFF
TGTGCCAGCAGCCCGGGGACGCTCTTTTCGGAAGCTTTCTTT
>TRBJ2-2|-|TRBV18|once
CASSSATGELFF
TGTGCCAGCTCATCCGCTACCGGGGAGCTGTTTTTT
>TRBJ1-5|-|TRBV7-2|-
CASSLAGVRNQPQHF
TGTGCCAGCAGCTTGGCAGGGGTAAGGAATCAGCCCCAGCATTTT
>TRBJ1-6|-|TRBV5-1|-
CASSYSGGGNSPLHF
TGCGCCAGCAGTTATTCTGGAGGGGGGAATTCACCCCTCCACTTT
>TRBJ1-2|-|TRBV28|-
CASRGQVYGYTF
TGTGCCAGCAGGGGACAAGTCTATGGCTACACCTTC
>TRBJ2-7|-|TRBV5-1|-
CASSFLGGLTYEQYF
TGCGCCAGCAGCTTTTTGGGGGGCCTAACCTACGAGCAGTACTTC
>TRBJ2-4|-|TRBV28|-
CASSLRVEGIQYF
TGTGCCAGCAGTCTTAGGGTGGAGGGTATTCAGTACTTC
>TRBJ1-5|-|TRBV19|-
CARIYSNQPQHF
TGTGCCAGGATTTATAGCAATCAGCCCCAGCATTTT
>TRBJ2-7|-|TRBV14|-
CASSQVRGWSNEQYF
TGTGCCAGCAGCCAAGTAAGAGGGTGGTCCAACGAGCAGTACTTC
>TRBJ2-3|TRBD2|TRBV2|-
CASSENGLGVGDTQYF
TGTGCCAGCAGTGAAAATGGACTAGGAGTTGGTGATACGCAGTATTTT
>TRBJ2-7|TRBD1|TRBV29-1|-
CSVDQQGSDEQYF
TGCAGCGTTGACCAACAGGGGAGTGACGAGCAGTACTTC
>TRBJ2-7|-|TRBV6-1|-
CASSDRVAIEQYF
TGTGCCAGCAGTGACAGGGTGGCCATCGAGCAGTACTTC
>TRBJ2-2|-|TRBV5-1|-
CASSLVLSDRMNTGELFF
TGCGCCAGCAGCTTGGTACTCTCCGACAGGATGAACACCGGGGAGCTGTTTTTT
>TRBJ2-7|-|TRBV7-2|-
CASSLARRRAYEQYF
TGTGCCAGCAGCTTAGCGCGACGGCGGGCCTACGAGCAGTACTTC
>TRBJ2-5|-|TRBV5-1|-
CASSLGWNNQETQYF
TGCGCCAGCAGCTTGGGGTGGAATAACCAAGAGACCCAGTACTTC
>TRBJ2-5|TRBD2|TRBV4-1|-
CASSPTGGRETQYF
TGCGCCAGCAGCCCCACGGGGGGGAGGGAGACCCAGTACTTC
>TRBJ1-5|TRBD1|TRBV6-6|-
CASIGQGRNQPQHF
TGTGCCAGCATAGGACAGGGTCGGAATCAGCCCCAGCATTTT
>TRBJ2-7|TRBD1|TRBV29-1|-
CSVEGRTGSYEQYF
TGCAGCGTTGAAGGTCGGACAGGCTCCTACGAGCAGTACTTC